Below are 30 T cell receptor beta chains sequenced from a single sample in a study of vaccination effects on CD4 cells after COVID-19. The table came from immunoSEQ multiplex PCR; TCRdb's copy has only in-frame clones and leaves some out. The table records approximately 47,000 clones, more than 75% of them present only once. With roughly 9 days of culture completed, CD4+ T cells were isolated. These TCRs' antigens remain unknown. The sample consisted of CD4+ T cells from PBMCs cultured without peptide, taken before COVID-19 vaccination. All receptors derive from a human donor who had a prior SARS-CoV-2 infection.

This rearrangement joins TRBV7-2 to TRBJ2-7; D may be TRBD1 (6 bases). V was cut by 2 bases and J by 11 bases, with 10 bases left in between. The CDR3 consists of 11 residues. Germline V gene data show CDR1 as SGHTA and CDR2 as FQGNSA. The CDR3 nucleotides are TGTGCCAGCAGCTTACACAGGGTTGAGTACTTC. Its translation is CASSLHRVEYF.

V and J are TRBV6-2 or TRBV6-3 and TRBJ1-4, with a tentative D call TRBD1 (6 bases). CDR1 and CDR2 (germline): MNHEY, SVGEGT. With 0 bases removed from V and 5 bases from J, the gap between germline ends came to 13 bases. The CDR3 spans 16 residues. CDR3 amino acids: CASSYSAGGRNEKLFF. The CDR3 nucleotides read TGTGCCAGCAGTTACTCGGCGGGGGGCCGAAATGAAAAACTGTTTTTT.

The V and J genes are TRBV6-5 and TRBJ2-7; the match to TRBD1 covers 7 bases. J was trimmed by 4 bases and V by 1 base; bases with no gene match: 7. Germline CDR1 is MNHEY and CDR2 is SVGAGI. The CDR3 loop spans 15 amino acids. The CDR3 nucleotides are TGTGCCAGCAGTTACTTTGCGGTGGGACAGTACGAGCAGTACTTC. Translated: CASSYFAVGQYEQYF.

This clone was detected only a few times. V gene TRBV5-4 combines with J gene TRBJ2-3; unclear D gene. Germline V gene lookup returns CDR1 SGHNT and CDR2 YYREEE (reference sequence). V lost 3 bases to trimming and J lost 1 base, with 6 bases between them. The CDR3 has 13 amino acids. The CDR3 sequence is CASSSTGTDTQYF. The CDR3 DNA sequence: TGTGCCAGCAGCTCCACGGGCACAGATACGCAGTATTTT. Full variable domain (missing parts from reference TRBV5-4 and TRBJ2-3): ETGVTQSPTHLIKTRGQQVTLRCSSQSGHNTVSWYQQALGQGPQFIFQYYREEENGRGNFPPRFSGLQFPNYSSELNVNALELDDSALYLCASSSTGTDTQYFGPGTRLTVL.

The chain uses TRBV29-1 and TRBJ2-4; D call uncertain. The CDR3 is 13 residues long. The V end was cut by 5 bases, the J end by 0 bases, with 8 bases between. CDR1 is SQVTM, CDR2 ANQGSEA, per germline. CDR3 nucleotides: TGCAGCGTTCGAAGTCGAGCCAAAAACATTCAGTACTTC. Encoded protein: CSVRSRAKNIQYF.

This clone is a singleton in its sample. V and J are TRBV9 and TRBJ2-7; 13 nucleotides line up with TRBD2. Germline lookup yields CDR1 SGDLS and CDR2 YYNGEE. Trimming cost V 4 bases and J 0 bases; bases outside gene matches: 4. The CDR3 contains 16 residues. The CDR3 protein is CASSQGLAGASYEQYF. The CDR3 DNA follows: TGTGCCAGCAGCCAAGGACTAGCGGGGGCCTCCTACGAGCAGTACTTC.

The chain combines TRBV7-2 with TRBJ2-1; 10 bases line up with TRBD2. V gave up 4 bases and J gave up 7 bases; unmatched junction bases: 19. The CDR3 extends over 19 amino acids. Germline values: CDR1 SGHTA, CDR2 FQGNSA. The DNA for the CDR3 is TGTGCCAGCAGCTCCGGTTTAGCGGGGGGAAGGTTTGGGGCAAATGAGCAGTTCTTC. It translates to CASSSGLAGGRFGANEQFF.

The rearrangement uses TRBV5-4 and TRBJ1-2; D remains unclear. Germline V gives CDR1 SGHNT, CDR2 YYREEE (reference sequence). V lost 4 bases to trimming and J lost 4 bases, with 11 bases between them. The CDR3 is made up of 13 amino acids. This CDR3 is CASSADRSYGYTF. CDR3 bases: TGTGCCAGCAGCGCGGACCGGTCCTATGGCTACACCTTC.

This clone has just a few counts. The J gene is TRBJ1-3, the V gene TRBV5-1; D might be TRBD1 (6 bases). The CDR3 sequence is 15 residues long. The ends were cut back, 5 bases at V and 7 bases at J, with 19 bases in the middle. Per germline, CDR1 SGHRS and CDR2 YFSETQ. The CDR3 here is CASRIGGLDENTIYF. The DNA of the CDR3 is TGCGCCAGCAGGATTGGGGGGCTGGATGAGAACACCATATATTTT.

The CDR3 DNA follows: TGCGCCAGCAGCTTGGGAGAAATCTACAATGAGCAGTTCTTC. Translated, it gives CASSLGEIYNEQFF. This sequence joins TRBV5-1 and TRBJ2-1; no reliable D call. Trimming removed 0 bases at V and 3 bases at J, with 7 bases between. The CDR3 consists of 14 residues. CDR1 is SGHRS and CDR2 is YFSETQ in the germline V gene.

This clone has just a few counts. The CDR3, as DNA: TGTGCCTGGAGTGTGGGCTATGGCTACACCTTC. Its protein is CAWSVGYGYTF. J is TRBJ1-2 and V is TRBV30; D gene ambiguous. Germline lookup yields CDR1 GTSNPN and CDR2 SVGIG (reference sequence). Trimming shortened V by 0 bases and J by 4 bases, and 3 bases separated the two germline ends. The CDR3 consists of 11 residues.

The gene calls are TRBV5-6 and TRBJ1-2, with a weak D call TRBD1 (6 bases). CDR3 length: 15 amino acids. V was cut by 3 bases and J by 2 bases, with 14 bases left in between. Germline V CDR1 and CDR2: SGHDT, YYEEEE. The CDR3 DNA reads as TGTGCCAGCAGCTGGAGACAGGAGCTAAACTATGGCTACACCTTC. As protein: CASSWRQELNYGYTF.

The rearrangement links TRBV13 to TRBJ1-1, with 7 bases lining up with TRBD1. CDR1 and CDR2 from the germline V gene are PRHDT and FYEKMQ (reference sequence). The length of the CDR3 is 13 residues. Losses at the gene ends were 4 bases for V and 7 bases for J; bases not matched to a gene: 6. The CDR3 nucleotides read TGTGCCAGCAGCTCACATGGGACAGTTGAAGCTTTCTTT. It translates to CASSSHGTVEAFF.

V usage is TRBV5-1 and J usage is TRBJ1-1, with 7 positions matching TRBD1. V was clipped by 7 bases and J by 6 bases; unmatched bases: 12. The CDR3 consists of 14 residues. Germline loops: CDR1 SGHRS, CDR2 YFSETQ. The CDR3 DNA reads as TGCGCCAGCGGGGAGACAGGGCGGCATGCTGAAGCTTTCTTT. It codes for CASGETGRHAEAFF.

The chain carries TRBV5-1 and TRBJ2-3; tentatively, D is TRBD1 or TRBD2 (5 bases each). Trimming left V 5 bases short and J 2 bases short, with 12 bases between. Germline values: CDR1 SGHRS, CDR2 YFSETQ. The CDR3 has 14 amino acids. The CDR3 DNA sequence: TGCGCCAGCAGAGGTTGGGGGAACACAGATACGCAGTATTTT. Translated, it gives CASRGWGNTDTQYF.

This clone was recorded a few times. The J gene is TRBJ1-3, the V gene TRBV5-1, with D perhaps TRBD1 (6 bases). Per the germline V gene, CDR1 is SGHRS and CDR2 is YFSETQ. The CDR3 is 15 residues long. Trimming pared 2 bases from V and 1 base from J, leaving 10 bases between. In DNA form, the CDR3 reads TGCGCCAGCAGCTTTTCCAGGGGATCTGGAAACACCATATATTTT. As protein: CASSFSRGSGNTIYF.

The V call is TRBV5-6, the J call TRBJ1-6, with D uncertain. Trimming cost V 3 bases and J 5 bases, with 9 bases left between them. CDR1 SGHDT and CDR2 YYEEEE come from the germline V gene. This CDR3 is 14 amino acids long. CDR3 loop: CASSSGPNNSPLHF. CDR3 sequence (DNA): TGTGCCAGCAGCTCAGGCCCGAATAATTCACCCCTCCACTTT.

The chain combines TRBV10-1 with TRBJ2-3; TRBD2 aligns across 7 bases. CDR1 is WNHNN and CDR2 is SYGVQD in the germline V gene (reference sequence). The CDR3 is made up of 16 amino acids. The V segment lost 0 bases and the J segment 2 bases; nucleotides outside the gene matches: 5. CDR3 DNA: TGCGCCAGCAGTGAGTCGCCTAGCGGAACCACAGATACGCAGTATTTT. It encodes CASSESPSGTTDTQYF.

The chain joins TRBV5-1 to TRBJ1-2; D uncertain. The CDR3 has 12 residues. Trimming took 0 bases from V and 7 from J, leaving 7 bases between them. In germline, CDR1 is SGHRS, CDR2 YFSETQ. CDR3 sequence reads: CASSLESSGYTF. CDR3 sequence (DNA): TGCGCCAGCAGCTTGGAATCGAGTGGCTACACCTTC.

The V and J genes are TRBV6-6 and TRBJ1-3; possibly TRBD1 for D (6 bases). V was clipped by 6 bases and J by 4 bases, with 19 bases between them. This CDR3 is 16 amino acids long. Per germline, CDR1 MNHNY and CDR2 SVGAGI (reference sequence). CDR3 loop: CASRATQGISGNTIYF. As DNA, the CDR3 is TGTGCCAGCAGAGCTACACAGGGAATCTCAGGAAACACCATATATTTT.

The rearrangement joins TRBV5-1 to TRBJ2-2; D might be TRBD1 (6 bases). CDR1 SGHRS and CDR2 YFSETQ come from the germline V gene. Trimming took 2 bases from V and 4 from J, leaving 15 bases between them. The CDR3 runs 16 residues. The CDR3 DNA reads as TGCGCCAGCAGCTTTGGGGGCCCCTGGGTCACCGGGGAGCTGTTTTTT. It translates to CASSFGGPWVTGELFF. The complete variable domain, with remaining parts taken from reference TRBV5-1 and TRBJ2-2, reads KAGVTQTPRYLIKTRGQQVTLSCSPISGHRSVSWYQQTPGQGLQFLFEYFSETQRNKGNFPGRFSGRQFSNSRSEMNVSTLELGDSALYLCASSFGGPWVTGELFFGEGSRLTVL.

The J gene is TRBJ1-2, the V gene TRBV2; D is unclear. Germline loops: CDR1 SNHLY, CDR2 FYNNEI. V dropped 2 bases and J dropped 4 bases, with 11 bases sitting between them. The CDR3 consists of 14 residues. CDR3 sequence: CASSESGFSYGYTF. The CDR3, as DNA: TGTGCCAGCAGTGAATCGGGGTTTTCCTATGGCTACACCTTC.

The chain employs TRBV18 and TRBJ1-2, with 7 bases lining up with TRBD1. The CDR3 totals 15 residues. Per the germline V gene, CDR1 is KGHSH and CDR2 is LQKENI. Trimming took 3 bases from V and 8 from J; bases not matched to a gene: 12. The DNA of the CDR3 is TGTGCCAGCTCACCCTGGACAGGTCAATTCAACGGCTACACCTTC. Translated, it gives CASSPWTGQFNGYTF.

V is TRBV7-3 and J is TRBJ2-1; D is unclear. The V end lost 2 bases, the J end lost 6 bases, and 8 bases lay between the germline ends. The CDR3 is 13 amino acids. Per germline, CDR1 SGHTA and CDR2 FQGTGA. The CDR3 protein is CASSLRGTNEQFF. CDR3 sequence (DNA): TGTGCCAGCAGCTTACGAGGTACCAATGAGCAGTTCTTC.

In nucleotides, the CDR3 is TGTGCCACCAGTGACCCGACCGACAGGGTTGATCAGCCCCAGCATTTT. Amino acids: CATSDPTDRVDQPQHF. The genes are TRBV24-1 and TRBJ1-5; 7 bases line up with TRBD1. This CDR3 region has 16 residues. After removal of 4 bases from V and 5 bases from J, the junction contained 10 bases not matched to a gene. Germline CDR1 KGHDR, CDR2 SFDVKD.

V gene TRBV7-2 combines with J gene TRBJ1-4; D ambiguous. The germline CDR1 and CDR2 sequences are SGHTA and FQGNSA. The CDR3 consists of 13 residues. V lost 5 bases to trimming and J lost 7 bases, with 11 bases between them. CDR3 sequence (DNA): TGTGCCAGCAGCGCGGCGGCGAGTGAAAAACTGTTTTTT. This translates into CASSAAASEKLFF.

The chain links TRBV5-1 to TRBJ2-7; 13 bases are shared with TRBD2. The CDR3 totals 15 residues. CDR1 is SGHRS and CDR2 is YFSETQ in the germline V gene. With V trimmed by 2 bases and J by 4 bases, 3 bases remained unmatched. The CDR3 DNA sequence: TGCGCCAGCAGCTTCGGGACTAGCGGGATGTACGAGCAGTACTTC. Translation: CASSFGTSGMYEQYF.

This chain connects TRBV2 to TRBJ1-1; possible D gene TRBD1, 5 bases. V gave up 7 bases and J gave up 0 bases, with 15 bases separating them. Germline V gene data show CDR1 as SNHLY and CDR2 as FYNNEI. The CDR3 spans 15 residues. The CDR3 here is CASKKWQGMNTEAFF. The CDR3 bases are TGTGCCAGCAAAAAGTGGCAGGGTATGAACACTGAAGCTTTCTTT.

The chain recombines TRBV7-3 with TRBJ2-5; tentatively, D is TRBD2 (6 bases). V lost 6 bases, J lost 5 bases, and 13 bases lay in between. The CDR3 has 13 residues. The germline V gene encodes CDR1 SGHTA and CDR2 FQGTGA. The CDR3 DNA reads TGTGCCAGCAGTCGCGGGGTGTTGGAGACCCAGTACTTC. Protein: CASSRGVLETQYF.

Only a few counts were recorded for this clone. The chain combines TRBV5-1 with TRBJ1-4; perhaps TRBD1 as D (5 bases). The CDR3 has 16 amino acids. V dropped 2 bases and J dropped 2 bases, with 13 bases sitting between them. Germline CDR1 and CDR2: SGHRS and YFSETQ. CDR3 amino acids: CASSFLAGGTNEKLFF. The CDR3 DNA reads TGCGCCAGCAGCTTTCTTGCCGGGGGGACTAATGAAAAACTGTTTTTT.